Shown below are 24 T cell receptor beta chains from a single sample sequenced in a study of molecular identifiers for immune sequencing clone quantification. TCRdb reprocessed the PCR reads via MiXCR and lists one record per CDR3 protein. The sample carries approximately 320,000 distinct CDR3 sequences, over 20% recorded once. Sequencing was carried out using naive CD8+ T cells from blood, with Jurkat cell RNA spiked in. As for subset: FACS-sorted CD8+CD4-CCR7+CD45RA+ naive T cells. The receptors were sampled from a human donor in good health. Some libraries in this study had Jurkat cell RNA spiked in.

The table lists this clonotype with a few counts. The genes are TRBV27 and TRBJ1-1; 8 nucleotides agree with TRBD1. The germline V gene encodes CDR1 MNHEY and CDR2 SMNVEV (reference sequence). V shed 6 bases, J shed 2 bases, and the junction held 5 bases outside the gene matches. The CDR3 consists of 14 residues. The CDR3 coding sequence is TGTGCCAGCAGCCCAGGGGGCGTCAACACTGAAGCTTTCTTT. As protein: CASSPGGVNTEAFF.

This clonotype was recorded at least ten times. The CDR3 DNA sequence: TGCGCCAGCAGCTTGGAGCACGGAACCTACGAGCAGTACTTC. Translating gives CASSLEHGTYEQYF. The rearrangement joins TRBV5-1 to TRBJ2-7; D not resolved. The CDR3 sequence is 14 residues long. Trimming left V 0 bases short and J 2 bases short, with 9 bases between. CDR1 is SGHRS and CDR2 is YFSETQ in the germline V gene.

CDR3: CASSEGLASPDTQYF. The CDR3 bases are TGTGCCAGCAGTGAAGGTTTAGCGAGCCCCGATACGCAGTATTTT. This chain uses TRBV6-1 with TRBJ2-3; D possibly corresponds to TRBD2 (5 bases). Germline assignment: CDR1 MNHNS and CDR2 SASEGT. With 1 base removed from V and 6 bases from J, the gap between germline ends came to 14 bases. The CDR3 is 15 residues long.

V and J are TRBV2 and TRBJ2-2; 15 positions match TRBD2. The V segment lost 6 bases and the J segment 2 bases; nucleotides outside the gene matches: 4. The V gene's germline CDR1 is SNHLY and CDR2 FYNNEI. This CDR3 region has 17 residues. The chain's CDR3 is CASSAGLAGGNTGELFF. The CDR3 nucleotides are TGTGCCAGCAGCGCGGGACTAGCGGGAGGTAACACCGGGGAGCTGTTTTTT.

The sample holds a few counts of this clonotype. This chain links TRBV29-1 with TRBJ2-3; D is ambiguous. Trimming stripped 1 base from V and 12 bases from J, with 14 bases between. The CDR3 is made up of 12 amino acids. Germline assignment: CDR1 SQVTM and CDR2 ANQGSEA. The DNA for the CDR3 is TGCAGCGTTGAAGTCGTGGGGTTATCACAGTATTTT. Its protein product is CSVEVVGLSQYF.

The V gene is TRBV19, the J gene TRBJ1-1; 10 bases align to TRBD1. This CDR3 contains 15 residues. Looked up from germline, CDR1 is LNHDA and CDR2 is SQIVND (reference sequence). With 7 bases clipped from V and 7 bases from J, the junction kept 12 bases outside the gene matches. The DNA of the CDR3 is TGTGCCAGTATGCCTGTGCCGGGACAGGGGTTTGAAGCTTTCTTT. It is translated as CASMPVPGQGFEAFF.

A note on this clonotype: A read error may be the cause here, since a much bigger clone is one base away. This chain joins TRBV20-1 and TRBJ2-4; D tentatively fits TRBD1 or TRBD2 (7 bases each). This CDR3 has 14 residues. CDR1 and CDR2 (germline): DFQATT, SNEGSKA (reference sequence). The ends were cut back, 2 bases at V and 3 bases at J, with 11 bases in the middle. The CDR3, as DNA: TGCAGTGCTAGACCCAGGGGGGGCAAAAACATTCAGTACTTC. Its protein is CSARPRGGKNIQYF.

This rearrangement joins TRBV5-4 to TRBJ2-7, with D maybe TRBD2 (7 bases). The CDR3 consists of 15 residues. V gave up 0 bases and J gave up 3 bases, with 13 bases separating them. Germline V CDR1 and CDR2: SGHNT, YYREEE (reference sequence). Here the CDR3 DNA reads TGTGCCAGCAGCTTGGCCCGAGGGGGGGACTACGAGCAGTACTTC. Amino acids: CASSLARGGDYEQYF.

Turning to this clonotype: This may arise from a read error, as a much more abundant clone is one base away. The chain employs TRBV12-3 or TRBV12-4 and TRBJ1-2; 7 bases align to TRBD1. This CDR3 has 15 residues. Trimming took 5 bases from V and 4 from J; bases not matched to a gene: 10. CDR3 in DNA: TGTGCCAGCAGTCCCAGGACAGGACTAGGCTATGGCTACACCTTC. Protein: CASSPRTGLGYGYTF.

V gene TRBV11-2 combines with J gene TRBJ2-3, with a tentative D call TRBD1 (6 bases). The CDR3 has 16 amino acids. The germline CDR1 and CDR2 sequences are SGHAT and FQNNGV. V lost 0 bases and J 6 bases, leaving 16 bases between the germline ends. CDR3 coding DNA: TGTGCCAGCAGCTTAGAATACGGTCTAAGGGGGGATACGCAGTATTTT. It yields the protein CASSLEYGLRGDTQYF.

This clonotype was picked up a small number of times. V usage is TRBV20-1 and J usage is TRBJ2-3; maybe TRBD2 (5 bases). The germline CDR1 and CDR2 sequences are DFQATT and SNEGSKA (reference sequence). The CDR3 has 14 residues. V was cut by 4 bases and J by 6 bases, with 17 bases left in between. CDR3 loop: CSAIVGDPPDTQYF. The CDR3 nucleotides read TGCAGTGCTATAGTGGGAGATCCTCCTGATACGCAGTATTTT.

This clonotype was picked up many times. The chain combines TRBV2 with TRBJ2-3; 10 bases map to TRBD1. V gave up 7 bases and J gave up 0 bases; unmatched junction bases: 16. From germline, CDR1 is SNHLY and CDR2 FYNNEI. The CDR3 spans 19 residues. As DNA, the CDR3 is TGTGCCAGCACAATTGGCGGGACAGGGGTGACTCCTAGCACAGATACGCAGTATTTT. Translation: CASTIGGTGVTPSTDTQYF.

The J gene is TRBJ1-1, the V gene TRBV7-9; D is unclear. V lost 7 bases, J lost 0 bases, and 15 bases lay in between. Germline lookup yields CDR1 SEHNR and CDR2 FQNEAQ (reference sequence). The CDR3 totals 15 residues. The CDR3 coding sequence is TGTGCCAGCATCCTATATCAAGATATGAACACTGAAGCTTTCTTT. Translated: CASILYQDMNTEAFF. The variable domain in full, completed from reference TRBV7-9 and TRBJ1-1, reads DTGVSQNPRHKITKRGQNVTFRCDPISEHNRLYWYRQTLGQGPEFLTYFQNEAQLEKSRLLSDRFSAERPKGSFSTLEIQRTEQGDSAMYLCASILYQDMNTEAFFGQGTRLTVV.

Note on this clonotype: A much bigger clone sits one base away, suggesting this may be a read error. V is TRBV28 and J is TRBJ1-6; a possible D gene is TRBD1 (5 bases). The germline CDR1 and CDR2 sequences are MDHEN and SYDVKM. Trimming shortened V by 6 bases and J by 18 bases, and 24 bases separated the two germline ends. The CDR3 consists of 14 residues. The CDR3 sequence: CASRAGTRAGLHHF. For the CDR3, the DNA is TGTGCCAGCAGAGCCGGGACCCGCGCCGGGCTCCACCACTTT.

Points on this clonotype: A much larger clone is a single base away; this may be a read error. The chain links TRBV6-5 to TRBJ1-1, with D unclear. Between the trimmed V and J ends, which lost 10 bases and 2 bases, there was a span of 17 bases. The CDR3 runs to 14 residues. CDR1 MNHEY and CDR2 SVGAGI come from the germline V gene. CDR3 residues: CANSLRNFNTEAFF. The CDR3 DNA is TGTGCCAACAGCCTAAGGAATTTTAACACTGAAGCTTTCTTT.

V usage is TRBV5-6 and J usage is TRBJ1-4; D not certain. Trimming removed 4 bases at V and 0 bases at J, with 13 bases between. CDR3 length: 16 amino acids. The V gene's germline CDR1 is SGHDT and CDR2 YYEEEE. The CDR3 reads CASSPGSVATNEKLFF. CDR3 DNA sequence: TGTGCCAGCAGCCCCGGGAGCGTTGCAACTAATGAAAAACTGTTTTTT. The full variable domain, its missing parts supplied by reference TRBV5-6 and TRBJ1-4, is DAGVTQSPTHLIKTRGQQVTLRCSPKSGHDTVSWYQQALGQGPQFIFQYYEEEERQRGNFPDRFSGHQFPNYSSELNVNALLLGDSALYLCASSPGSVATNEKLFFGSGTQLSVL.

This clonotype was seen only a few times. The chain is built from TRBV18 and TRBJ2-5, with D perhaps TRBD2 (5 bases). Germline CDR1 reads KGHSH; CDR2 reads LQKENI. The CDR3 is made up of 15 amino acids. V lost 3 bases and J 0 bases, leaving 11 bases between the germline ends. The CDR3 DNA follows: TGTGCCAGCTCACCGGGCAGGAGGTACCAAGAGACCCAGTACTTC. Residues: CASSPGRRYQETQYF.

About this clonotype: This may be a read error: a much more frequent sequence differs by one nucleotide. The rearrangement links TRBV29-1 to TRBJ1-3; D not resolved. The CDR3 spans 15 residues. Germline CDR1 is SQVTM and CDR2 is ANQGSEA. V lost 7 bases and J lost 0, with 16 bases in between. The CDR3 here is CSARPSVNSGNTIYF. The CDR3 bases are TGCAGCGCTAGGCCGTCAGTAAACTCTGGAAACACCATATATTTT.

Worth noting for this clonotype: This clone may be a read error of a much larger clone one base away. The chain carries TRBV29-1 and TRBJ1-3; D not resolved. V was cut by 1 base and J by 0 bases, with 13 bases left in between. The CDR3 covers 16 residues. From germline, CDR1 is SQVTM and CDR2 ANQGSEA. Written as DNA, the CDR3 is TGCAGCGTTGAAGGGCTGCCAGGTAGCTCTGGAAACACCATATATTTT. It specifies CSVEGLPGSSGNTIYF.

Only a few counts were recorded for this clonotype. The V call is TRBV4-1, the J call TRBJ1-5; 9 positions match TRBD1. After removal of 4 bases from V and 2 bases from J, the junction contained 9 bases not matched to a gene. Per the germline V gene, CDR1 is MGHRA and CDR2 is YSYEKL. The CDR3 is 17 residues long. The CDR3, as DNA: TGCGCCAGCAGCCCCCGGACAGGGGATCTGGGCAATCAGCCCCAGCATTTT. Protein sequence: CASSPRTGDLGNQPQHF.

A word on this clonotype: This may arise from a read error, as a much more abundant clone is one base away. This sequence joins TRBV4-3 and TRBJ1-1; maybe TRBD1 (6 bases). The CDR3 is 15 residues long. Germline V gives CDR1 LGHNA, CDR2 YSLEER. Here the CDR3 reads CASSSHGQMNAEAFF. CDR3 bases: TGCGCCAGCAGCTCCCACGGACAGATGAACGCTGAAGCTTTCTTT.

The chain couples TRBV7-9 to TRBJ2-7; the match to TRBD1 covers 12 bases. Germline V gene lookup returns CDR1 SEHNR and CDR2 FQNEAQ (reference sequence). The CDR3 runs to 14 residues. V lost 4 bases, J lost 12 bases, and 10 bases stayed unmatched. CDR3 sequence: CASSSPGQGAHRYF. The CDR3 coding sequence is TGTGCCAGCAGCTCACCGGGACAGGGGGCTCATCGGTACTTC. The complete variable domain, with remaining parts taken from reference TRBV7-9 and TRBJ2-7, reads DTGVSQNPRHKITKRGQNVTFRCDPISEHNRLYWYRQTLGQGPEFLTYFQNEAQLEKSRLLSDRFSAERPKGSFSTLEIQRTEQGDSAMYLCASSSPGQGAHRYFGPGTRLTVT.

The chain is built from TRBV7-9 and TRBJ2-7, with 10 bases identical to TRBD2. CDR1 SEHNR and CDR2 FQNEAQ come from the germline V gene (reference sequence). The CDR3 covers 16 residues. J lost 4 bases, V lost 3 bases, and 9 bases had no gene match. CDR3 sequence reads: CASSFGSGRAVYEQYF. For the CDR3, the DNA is TGTGCCAGCAGCTTCGGGAGCGGGAGGGCCGTTTACGAGCAGTACTTC.

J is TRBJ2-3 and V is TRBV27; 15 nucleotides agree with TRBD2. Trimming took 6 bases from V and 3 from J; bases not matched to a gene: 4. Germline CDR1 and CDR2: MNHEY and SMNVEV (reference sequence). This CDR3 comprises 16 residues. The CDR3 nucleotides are TGTGCCAGCAGACCTGGGACTAGCGGGAGGACAGATACGCAGTATTTT. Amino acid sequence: CASRPGTSGRTDTQYF.